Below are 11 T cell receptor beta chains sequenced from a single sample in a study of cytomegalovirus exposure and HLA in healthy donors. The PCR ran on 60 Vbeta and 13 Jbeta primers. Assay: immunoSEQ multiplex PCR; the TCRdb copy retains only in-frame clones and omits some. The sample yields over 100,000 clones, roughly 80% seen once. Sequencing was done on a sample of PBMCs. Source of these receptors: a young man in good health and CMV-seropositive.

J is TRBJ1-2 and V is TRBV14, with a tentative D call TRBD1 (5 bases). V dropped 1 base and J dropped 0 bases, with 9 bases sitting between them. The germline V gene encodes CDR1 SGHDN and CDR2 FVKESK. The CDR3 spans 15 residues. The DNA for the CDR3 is TGTGCCAGCAGCCAAGCCAGGGACTCTAACTATGGCTACACCTTC. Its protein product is CASSQARDSNYGYTF.

The CDR3 here is CASSLYGPRRAGTEAFF. The DNA for the CDR3 is TGTGCCAGCAGCTTATACGGACCCCGGAGGGCGGGGACTGAAGCTTTCTTT. This chain uses TRBV11-2 with TRBJ1-1; D not certain. The germline V gene encodes CDR1 SGHAT and CDR2 FQNNGV. V was shortened by 2 bases and J by 5 bases, with 21 bases between the two germline ends. The length of the CDR3 is 17 residues.

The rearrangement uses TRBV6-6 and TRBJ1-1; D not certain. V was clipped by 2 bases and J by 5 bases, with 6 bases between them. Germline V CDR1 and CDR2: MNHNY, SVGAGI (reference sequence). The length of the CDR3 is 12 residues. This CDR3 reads CASSYLLTEAFF. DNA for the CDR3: TGTGCCAGCAGTTACCTTTTGACTGAAGCTTTCTTT.

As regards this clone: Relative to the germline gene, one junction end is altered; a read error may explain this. The CDR3 here is CASSEGSHAAGNIIYF. The CDR3 nucleotides are TGTGCCAGCAGTGAAGGGAGCCACGCGGCTGGAAACATCATATATTTT. The J gene is TRBJ1-3, the V gene TRBV6-1; D gene uncertain. The CDR3 has 16 residues. From germline, CDR1 is MNHNS and CDR2 SASEGT.

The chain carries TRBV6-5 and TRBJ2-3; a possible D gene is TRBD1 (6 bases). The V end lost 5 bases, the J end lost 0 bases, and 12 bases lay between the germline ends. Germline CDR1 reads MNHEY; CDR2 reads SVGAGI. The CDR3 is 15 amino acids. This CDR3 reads CASSADSPSTDTQYF. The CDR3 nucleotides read TGTGCCAGCAGTGCGGACAGTCCTAGCACAGATACGCAGTATTTT.

CDR3 region: CASSWGLDTDTQYF. The CDR3 DNA follows: TGCGCCAGCAGCTGGGGACTAGACACAGATACGCAGTATTTT. The V and J genes are TRBV5-1 and TRBJ2-3, with 8 bases that match TRBD2. Germline V gene sequence: CDR1 SGHRS, CDR2 YFSETQ. V gave up 3 bases and J gave up 2 bases; unmatched junction bases: 2. The length of the CDR3 is 14 residues.

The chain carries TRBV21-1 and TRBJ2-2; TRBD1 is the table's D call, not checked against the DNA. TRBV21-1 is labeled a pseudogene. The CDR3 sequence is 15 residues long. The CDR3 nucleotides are TGTGCCAGCAGGATGGACAGGGACAACACCGGGGAGCTGTTTTTT. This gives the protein CASRMDRDNTGELFF.

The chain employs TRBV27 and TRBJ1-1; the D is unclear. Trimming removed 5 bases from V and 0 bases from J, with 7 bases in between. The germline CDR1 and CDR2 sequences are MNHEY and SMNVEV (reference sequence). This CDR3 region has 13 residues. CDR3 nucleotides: TGTGCCAGCAGTCCCTGGCTGAACACTGAAGCTTTCTTT. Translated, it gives CASSPWLNTEAFF.

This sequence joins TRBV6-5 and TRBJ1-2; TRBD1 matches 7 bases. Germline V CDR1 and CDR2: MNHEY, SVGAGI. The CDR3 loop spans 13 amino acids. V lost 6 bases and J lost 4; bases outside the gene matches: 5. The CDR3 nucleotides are TGTGCCAGCAGACCGGGACAGATCTATGGCTACACCTTC. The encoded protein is CASRPGQIYGYTF.

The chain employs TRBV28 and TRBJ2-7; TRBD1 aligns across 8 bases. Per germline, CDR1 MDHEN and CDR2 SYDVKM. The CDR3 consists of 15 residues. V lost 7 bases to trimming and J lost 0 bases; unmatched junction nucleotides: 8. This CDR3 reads CASIVGGTGSYEQYF. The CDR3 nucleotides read TGTGCCAGCATCGTAGGCGGGACAGGCTCCTACGAGCAGTACTTC.

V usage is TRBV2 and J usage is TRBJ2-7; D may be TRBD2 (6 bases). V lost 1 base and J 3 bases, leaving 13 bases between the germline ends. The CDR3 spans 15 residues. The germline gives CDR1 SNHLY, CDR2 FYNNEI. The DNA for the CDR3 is TGTGCCAGCAGTGAAGGCTTCGGGACTCTCTACGAGCAGTACTTC. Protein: CASSEGFGTLYEQYF.